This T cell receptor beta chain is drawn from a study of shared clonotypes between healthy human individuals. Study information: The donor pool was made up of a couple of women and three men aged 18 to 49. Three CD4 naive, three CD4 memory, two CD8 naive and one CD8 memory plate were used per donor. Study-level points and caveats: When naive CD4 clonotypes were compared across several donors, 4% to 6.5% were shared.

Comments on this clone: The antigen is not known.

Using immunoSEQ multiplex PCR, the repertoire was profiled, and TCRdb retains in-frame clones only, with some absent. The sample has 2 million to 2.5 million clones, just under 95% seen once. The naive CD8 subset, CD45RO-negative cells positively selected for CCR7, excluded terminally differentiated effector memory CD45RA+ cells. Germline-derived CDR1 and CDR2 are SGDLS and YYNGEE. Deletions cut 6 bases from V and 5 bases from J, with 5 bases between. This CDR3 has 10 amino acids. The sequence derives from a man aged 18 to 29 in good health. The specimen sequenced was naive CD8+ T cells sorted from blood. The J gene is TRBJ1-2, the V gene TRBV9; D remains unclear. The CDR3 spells CASTGYGYTF. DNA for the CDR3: TGTGCCAGCACGGGGTATGGCTACACCTTC. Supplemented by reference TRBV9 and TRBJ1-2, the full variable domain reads DSGVTQTPKHLITATGQRVTLRCSPRSGDLSVYWYQQSLDQGLQFLIQYYNGEERAKGNILERFSAQQFPDLHSELNLSSLELGDSALYFCASTGYGYTFGSGTRLTVV.